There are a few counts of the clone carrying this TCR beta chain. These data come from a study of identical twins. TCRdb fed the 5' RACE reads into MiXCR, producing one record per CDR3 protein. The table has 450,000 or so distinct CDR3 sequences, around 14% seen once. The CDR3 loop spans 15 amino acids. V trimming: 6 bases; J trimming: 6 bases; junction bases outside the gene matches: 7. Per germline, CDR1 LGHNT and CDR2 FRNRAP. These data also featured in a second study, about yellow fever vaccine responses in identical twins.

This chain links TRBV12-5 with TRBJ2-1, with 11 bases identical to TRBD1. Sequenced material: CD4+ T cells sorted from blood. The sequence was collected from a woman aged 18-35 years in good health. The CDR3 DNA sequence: TGTGCTAGTGGCCTAGGGACAGGGGGGGGCAATGAGCAGTTCTTC. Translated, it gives CASGLGTGGGNEQFF.